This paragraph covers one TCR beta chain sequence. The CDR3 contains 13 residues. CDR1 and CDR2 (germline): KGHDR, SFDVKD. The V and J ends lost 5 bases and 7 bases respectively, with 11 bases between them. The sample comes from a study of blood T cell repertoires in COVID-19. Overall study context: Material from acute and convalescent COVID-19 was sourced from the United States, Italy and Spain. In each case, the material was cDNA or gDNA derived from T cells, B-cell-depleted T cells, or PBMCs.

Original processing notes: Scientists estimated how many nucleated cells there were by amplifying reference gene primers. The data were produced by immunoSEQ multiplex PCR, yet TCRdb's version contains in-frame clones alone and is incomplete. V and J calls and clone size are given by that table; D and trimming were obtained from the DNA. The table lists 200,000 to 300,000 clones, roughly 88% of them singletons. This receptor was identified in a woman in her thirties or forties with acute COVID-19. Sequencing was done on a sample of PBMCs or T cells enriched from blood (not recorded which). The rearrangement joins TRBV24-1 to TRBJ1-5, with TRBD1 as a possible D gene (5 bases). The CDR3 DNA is TGTGCCACCAGTGTGGAGGGGATACAGCCCCAGCATTTT. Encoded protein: CATSVEGIQPQHF.